The present T cell receptor (beta chain) was sequenced within a study of early T cells in non-severe SARS-CoV-2 infection. Study-level background: It was bulk RNA from unsorted whole blood that was sequenced, and the chains were unpaired. General observations from the study: Private and CD4 specificities were missed by VDJdb matching, skewed to anti-spike CD8.

As regards this clonotype: Antigen unknown.

Individual cDNA molecules received unique molecular identifiers during library preparation. MiXCR, run by TCRdb on the 5' RACE reads, gives a single entry per CDR3 protein. The table lists more than 65,000 distinct CDR3 sequences, about 12% of them singletons. CDR3 size: 15 residues. The chain couples TRBV21-1 to TRBJ1-4; whether TRBD1, the table's D call, matches the DNA was not checked. TRBV21-1 is deemed a pseudogene. Sequencing was done on a sample of whole blood. The receptor's source is an adult who was a healthcare worker with PCR-confirmed SARS-CoV-2 infection or an uninfected control (not recorded which). This chain's CDR3 is CASSNQGATNEKLFF. CDR3 coding DNA: TGTGCCAGCAGCAACCAGGGTGCAACTAATGAAAAACTGTTTTTT.